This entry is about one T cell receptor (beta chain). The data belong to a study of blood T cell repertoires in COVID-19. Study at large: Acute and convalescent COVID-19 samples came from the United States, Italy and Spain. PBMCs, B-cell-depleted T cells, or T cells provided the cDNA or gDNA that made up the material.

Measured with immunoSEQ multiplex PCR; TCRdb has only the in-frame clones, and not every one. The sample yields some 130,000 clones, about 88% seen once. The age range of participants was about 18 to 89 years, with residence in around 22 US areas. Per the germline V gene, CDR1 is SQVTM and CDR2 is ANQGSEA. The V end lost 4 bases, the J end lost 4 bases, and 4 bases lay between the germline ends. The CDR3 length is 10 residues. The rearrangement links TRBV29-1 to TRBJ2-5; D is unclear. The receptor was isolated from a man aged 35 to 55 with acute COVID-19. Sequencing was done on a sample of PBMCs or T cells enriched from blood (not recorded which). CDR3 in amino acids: CSVALETQYF. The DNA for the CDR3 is TGCAGCGTTGCCCTAGAGACCCAGTACTTC.